This entry is about one T cell receptor (beta chain). Only a few counts were recorded for this clone. No antigen is known for it. This clone may be a read error of a much larger clone one base away. Library preparation used the immunoSEQ multiplex PCR assay. For the original study's pipeline: A statistical classification framework was developed to diagnose cytomegalovirus status using the catalog of TCR beta chain sequences. TCRdb carries this immuneACCESS record with in-frame sequences only. Its versions omit some clonotypes, under half of them owing to an unresolved V gene in the studies checked, with the rest unexplained. V and J calls plus clone size are reproduced from that table; the DNA served to infer D and trimming. Here the sample has 150,000 to 200,000 clones; 65% to 85% occur a single time. Around 2.8% of the sample rests with the top ten. Donors formed part of the validation cohort, which comprised over a hundred subjects and was distinct from the first cohort of several hundred subjects.

The sample originates from a study of cytomegalovirus exposure and HLA in healthy donors (dated by TCRdb to about 2017). About the investigation overall: According to a later analysis, one platform produced both the 100 to 150 validation repertoires and the 666 repertoires of the first cohort. The study aimed to test whether cataloging public T cell receptors could reveal signatures of past pathogen exposure. Besides the first cohort of 666 subjects, a separate validation cohort made up of 95 to 150 different subjects was used. To predict cytomegalovirus infection status, the study brought together high-throughput TCR immunosequencing, statistical association of individual TCRs with disease status, and machine learning. General study outcomes and caveats: A later analysis had no HLA typing for the validation cohort, so co-occurrence there was scored across all 130 or so repertoires. While some public TCRs were present in many individuals, most TCR sequences turned up only very rarely across donors. The authors suggested that the approach could potentially be extended to other disease states and immunological phenotypes. A total of 150 to 200 TCR beta chains were listed by the study as associated with cytomegalovirus. A later analysis found that TCRs clustered in the first cohort also tended to co-occur in the 100 to 150 validation repertoires, with about 94% of cluster scores above 0. A few of the identified cytomegalovirus-associated TCR beta chains were confirmed in vitro to be specific for cytomegalovirus antigens. The classifier was reported to diagnose cytomegalovirus status with high specificity and sensitivity in both the original and validation cohorts.

V lost 2 bases and J lost 4 bases; the stretch between them is 6 bases long. From cysteine to phenylalanine, the CDR3 is 12 amino acids long. The kept DNA is CDR3 alone, 36 bases in frame from the first base. The germline V gene gives CDR1 as SNHLY and CDR2 as FYNNEI. The clonotype originates from a woman younger than 35 in good health and CMV-seropositive. Sequencing was performed on PBMCs. The rearrangement combines TRBV2 with TRBJ2-7, with the D segment identity uncertain. In nucleotide form, the sequence is TGTGCCAGCAGTGAACACGGTTACGAGCAGTACTTC. It translates as CASSEHGYEQYF.